This TCR beta chain was identified in a study of blood T cell repertoires in COVID-19. Across the whole study: Specimens from acute and convalescent COVID-19 originated in the United States, Italy and Spain.

Method: immunoSEQ multiplex PCR; TCRdb's copy keeps in-frame clones and lacks some. The sample holds roughly 300,000 clones; around 87% are singletons and the top ten take under 5.5%. Trimming took 1 base from V and 5 from J, leaving 9 bases between them. Germline assignment: CDR1 SGHTA and CDR2 FQGNSA. The CDR3 extends over 14 amino acids. Sequenced: PBMCs or T cells enriched from blood (not recorded which). The rearrangement uses TRBV7-2 and TRBJ1-5; TRBD1 might be the D (5 bases). This TCR derives from a woman aged 25 to 39 who had recovered from COVID-19. CDR3 protein: CASSLVRVDQPQHF. The CDR3 DNA reads as TGTGCCAGCAGCTTAGTCAGGGTTGATCAGCCCCAGCATTTT.